This entry describes one T cell receptor (beta chain). No antigen is known for it. No per-base quality is available; no much larger clone lies one base away. The data derive from a study of tumor-infiltrating lymphocytes in localized non-small cell lung cancer (dated by TCRdb to the early 2020s). In the study overall: Patients whose samples were collected after neoadjuvant chemotherapy, as well as both smokers and never-smokers and several histologies, were included in the cohort. From each patient came resected tumor tissue plus uninvolved lung tissue from that same patient, and the uninvolved lung tissue was described as non-adjacent to the tumor. Alongside flow cytometry, multiplex immunofluorescence, RNA-seq, exome sequencing and proteomics, TCR sequencing was applied to the same patients as one of several integrated assays. In total, the ICON cohort consisted of approximately 160 surgical patients with localized non-small cell lung cancer who had their tumors resected. A total of fewer than 65 patients were included in the paired tumor versus uninvolved lung comparison of immunoSEQ T-cell fraction.

V and J are truncated by 2 bases and 10 bases respectively, leaving an intervening sequence of 12 bases. Spanning cysteine to phenylalanine, the CDR3 consists of 13 amino acids. Just the 39-base CDR3 DNA is kept, in frame starting at base 1. The germline V gene provides CDR1 SGHTA and CDR2 FQGTGA. Patient enrollment in ICON started in early 2016, and the final patient was enrolled in the second half of 2018. From a subcohort of some 80 patients, fresh tumor and matched uninvolved tissue were collected for in-depth immune analyses, including TCR sequencing. TCR sequencing was performed on DNA isolated from bulk tissue, without cell sorting. What the study reported, not specific to this receptor: Because assay coverage varied across patients depending on available tissue quantity, TCR sequencing was performed for only a subset of the cohort. No difference in TCR-derived T-cell fraction was observed between the flow cytometry-defined immunotypes IM1 (good prognosis) and IM2 (poor prognosis). Consistent with immunofluorescence CD3 counts, TCRbeta sequencing supported greater T cell infiltration in tumors than in uninvolved lung tissue. No association of tumor T-cell fraction from TCR sequencing with recurrence-free survival was found (p = 0.61). Because different assays used different pieces of the same tissue, technical variation could not be distinguished from intratumor heterogeneity.

TCR sequencing with the immunoSEQ assay provided the T-cell fraction in tumor and uninvolved lung tissue. Per the original workflow: To analyze survival, patients were divided into a high T-cell fraction group (upper tertile) and a low T-cell fraction group (lower two tertiles), and the two groups were compared using a log-rank test. Paired tumor versus uninvolved lung differences in T-cell fraction were tested with a signed-rank test. The table comes from immuneACCESS by way of TCRdb, which keeps in-frame sequences with V and J called. Part of the clones is missing from these tables; in studies checked, under half for an unresolved V gene and the rest for unknown reasons. From that table come the V and J calls and clone size; the DNA was used to work out D and trimming. This sample holds about 23,000 clones; roughly 69% were observed only once. The top ten hold 14% to 15% of the sample.

The rearrangement joined TRBV7-3 to TRBJ2-1; the D gene is perhaps TRBD1, from 5 matching bases. Material for sequencing was lung tumor tissue. This TCR derives from a human donor with non-small cell lung cancer. The CDR3 in this case is CASSLWAGNEQFF. The nucleotides are TGTGCCAGCAGCTTATGGGCAGGGAACGAGCAGTTCTTC.